These 20 T cell receptor beta chains were sequenced from one sample in a study of cytomegalovirus exposure and HLA in healthy donors. The primer mix had 60 Vbeta and 13 Jbeta primers. Libraries were prepared by immunoSEQ multiplex PCR; TCRdb keeps only in-frame clonotypes and omits some of them. This sample yields about 180,000 clones, of which approximately 72% are seen a single time; roughly 2.5% belongs to the top ten. Sequencing used PBMCs. The receptors were sampled from a human donor in good health.

In this sample, this clone turned up a few times. V and J are TRBV4-1 and TRBJ1-3, with D possibly matching TRBD1 (6 bases). This CDR3 spans 15 amino acids. The germline gives CDR1 MGHRA, CDR2 YSYEKL. Trimming took off 4 bases at V and 0 bases at J, with 10 bases between the two ends. The CDR3 protein is CASSPQGFSGNTIYF. For the CDR3, the DNA is TGCGCCAGCAGCCCACAGGGATTCTCTGGAAACACCATATATTTT.

The chain has TRBV6-1 and TRBJ1-5; D may be TRBD1 (6 bases). The CDR3 contains 13 residues. The ends were cut back, 6 bases at V and 7 bases at J, with 13 bases in the middle. The V gene's germline CDR1 is MNHNS and CDR2 SASEGT. CDR3 sequence: CASREQGSQPQHF. Here the CDR3 DNA reads TGTGCCAGCAGAGAACAGGGAAGCCAGCCCCAGCATTTT.

V and J are TRBV19 and TRBJ1-4; D ambiguous. This CDR3 has 15 residues. Trimming stripped 4 bases from V and 0 bases from J, with 9 bases between. In germline, CDR1 is LNHDA, CDR2 SQIVND (reference sequence). The CDR3 reads CASSTGFATNEKLFF. In nucleotides, the CDR3 is TGTGCCAGTAGTACAGGTTTTGCAACTAATGAAAAACTGTTTTTT.

A single count supports this clone. The rearrangement links TRBV7-2 to TRBJ2-5, with 7 positions matching TRBD2. This CDR3 has 12 residues. Losses at the gene ends were 3 bases for V and 7 bases for J; bases not matched to a gene: 2. Per germline, CDR1 SGHTA and CDR2 FQGNSA. The CDR3 DNA reads as TGTGCCAGCAGCTTTCCGGGGGGGACCCAGTACTTC. This encodes CASSFPGGTQYF.

The V call is TRBV15, the J call TRBJ1-1; no firm D call. Germline lookup yields CDR1 LNHNV and CDR2 YYDKDF (reference sequence). The V end was cut by 4 bases, the J end by 4 bases, with 16 bases between. This CDR3 spans 15 amino acids. CDR3 nucleotide sequence: TGTGCCACCAGCATCCTGTCCCCGGGAGGCACTGAAGCTTTCTTT. This encodes CATSILSPGGTEAFF.

The V gene is TRBV4-1, the J gene TRBJ1-1; D remains ambiguous. CDR1 MGHRA and CDR2 YSYEKL come from the germline V gene. The CDR3 totals 16 residues. V gave up 0 bases and J gave up 0 bases, with 11 bases separating them. CDR3 nucleotide sequence: TGCGCCAGCAGCCAAGATTTTTCCAGTTTGAACACTGAAGCTTTCTTT. The encoded protein is CASSQDFSSLNTEAFF.

This clone was counted between two and nine times. J is TRBJ1-4 and V is TRBV4-1, with D unresolved. The germline V gene encodes CDR1 MGHRA and CDR2 YSYEKL. This CDR3 spans 15 amino acids. V was trimmed by 4 bases and J by 7 bases, leaving 16 bases between them. The CDR3 coding sequence is TGCGCCAGCAGCCGTCCCCCCGCAGGTACTGAAAAACTGTTTTTT. Translating it yields CASSRPPAGTEKLFF.

The genes are TRBV7-9 and TRBJ1-5; D gene ambiguous. V dropped 2 bases and J dropped 0 bases, with 14 bases sitting between them. Per the germline V gene, CDR1 is SEHNR and CDR2 is FQNEAQ (reference sequence). This CDR3 is built from 17 residues. CDR3 amino acids: CASSLQRSRYSNQPQHF. DNA of the CDR3: TGTGCCAGCAGCTTACAGAGGAGCCGCTATAGCAATCAGCCCCAGCATTTT.

In this sample, this clone turned up a few times. The rearrangement joins TRBV7-6 to TRBJ2-1, with D perhaps matching TRBD2 (5 bases). The V gene's germline CDR1 is SGHVS and CDR2 FNYEAQ. The CDR3 has 15 residues. V was trimmed by 0 bases and J by 9 bases, leaving 15 bases between them. The CDR3 loop is CASSLADPPEGEQFF. As DNA, the CDR3 is TGTGCCAGCAGCTTAGCGGACCCTCCCGAGGGTGAGCAGTTCTTC.

This sequence joins TRBV19 and TRBJ2-7; perhaps TRBD2 as D (6 bases). This CDR3 is built from 13 residues. Germline CDR1 and CDR2: LNHDA and SQIVND (reference sequence). Trimming took off 4 bases at V and 6 bases at J, with 13 bases between the two ends. CDR3 sequence reads: CASSTGLGGEQYF. The CDR3 coding sequence is TGTGCCAGTAGTACAGGGTTGGGGGGCGAGCAGTACTTC.

The chain recombines TRBV2 with TRBJ2-2; D is undetermined. Germline V gene sequence: CDR1 SNHLY, CDR2 FYNNEI. V was clipped by 4 bases and J by 6 bases, with 9 bases between them. This CDR3 spans 13 amino acids. The CDR3 nucleotides read TGTGCCAGCAGTGCGAGCCTCGCCGGGGAGCTGTTTTTT. Protein: CASSASLAGELFF.

The chain has TRBV7-2 and TRBJ1-1; 8 bases are shared with TRBD1. The V segment lost 5 bases and the J segment 8 bases; nucleotides outside the gene matches: 13. Germline CDR1 SGHTA, CDR2 FQGNSA. CDR3 size: 15 residues. CDR3 DNA: TGTGCCAGCAGCGCCAGGGGGCAAAATGTCTGGGAAGCTTTCTTT. Translating gives CASSARGQNVWEAFF.

This chain joins TRBV6-5 and TRBJ2-7; TRBD2 is a possible D gene (6 bases). Trimming took off 0 bases at V and 6 bases at J, with 6 bases between the two ends. Germline V gives CDR1 MNHEY, CDR2 SVGAGI. This CDR3 has 12 amino acids. The CDR3 DNA reads TGTGCCAGCAGTTACTCGGGGGGCGAGCAGTACTTC. Translation: CASSYSGGEQYF.

The V call is TRBV7-2, the J call TRBJ1-2, with TRBD1 identical over 8 bases. The germline CDR1 and CDR2 sequences are SGHTA and FQGNSA. Losses at the gene ends were 6 bases for V and 3 bases for J; bases not matched to a gene: 12. The CDR3 covers 16 residues. CDR3 in DNA: TGTGCCAGCAGATATGGCGCAGGGGGCGCGGACTATGGCTACACCTTC. Translating it yields CASRYGAGGADYGYTF.

The chain joins TRBV7-2 to TRBJ2-1; 9 bases are a match to TRBD2. CDR1 is SGHTA and CDR2 is FQGNSA in the germline V gene. The CDR3 contains 15 residues. Trimming cost V 0 bases and J 4 bases; bases outside gene matches: 1. The CDR3 DNA is TGTGCCAGCAGCTTAGCTCTAGCGGGGTACAATGAGCAGTTCTTC. Its protein is CASSLALAGYNEQFF.

V gene TRBV18 combines with J gene TRBJ1-1; 9 nucleotides align to TRBD1. V gave up 4 bases and J gave up 4 bases; unmatched junction bases: 7. The CDR3 contains 15 residues. Germline values: CDR1 KGHSH, CDR2 LQKENI. For the CDR3, the DNA is TGTGCCAGCTCACTCGAGACAGGGGGTTTCACTGAAGCTTTCTTT. Its protein product is CASSLETGGFTEAFF.

This chain connects TRBV5-8 to TRBJ2-3; TRBD2 agrees at 8 bases. Per germline, CDR1 SGHTS and CDR2 YDEGEE. J gave up 2 bases and V 5 bases, and 7 bases lay outside the gene matches. The CDR3 runs to 15 residues. The CDR3, as DNA: TGTGCCAGCAGACCGCATAGCGGGGTCACAGATACGCAGTATTTT. It encodes CASRPHSGVTDTQYF.

CDR3 sequence reads: CASRLGQYSNQPQHF. CDR3 DNA: TGTGCCAGCAGACTCGGACAGTATAGCAATCAGCCCCAGCATTTT. This rearrangement joins TRBV27 to TRBJ1-5; a possible D gene is TRBD1 (6 bases). Germline V CDR1 and CDR2: MNHEY, SMNVEV (reference sequence). Trimming took off 6 bases at V and 0 bases at J, with 12 bases between the two ends. The CDR3 covers 15 residues.

The chain couples TRBV25-1 to TRBJ2-5; weak D call: TRBD1 (6 bases). Germline lookup yields CDR1 MGHDK and CDR2 SYGVNS. The CDR3 is 16 residues long. Trimming pared 3 bases from V and 6 bases from J, leaving 20 bases between. CDR3 coding DNA: TGTGCCAGCAGTGACTACCGGGACACCAGGATGAAGACCCAGTACTTC. Translation gives CASSDYRDTRMKTQYF.

Only one count was recorded for this clone. This chain connects TRBV6-5 to TRBJ1-6, with 9 bases aligning to TRBD1. V shed 6 bases and J 10 bases; nucleotides not matched to a gene: 7. CDR1 and CDR2 from the germline V gene are MNHEY and SVGAGI. The CDR3 extends over 14 amino acids. The CDR3 spells CASSWGQGHSPLHF. For the CDR3, the DNA is TGTGCCAGCAGCTGGGGACAGGGACACTCACCCCTCCACTTT.